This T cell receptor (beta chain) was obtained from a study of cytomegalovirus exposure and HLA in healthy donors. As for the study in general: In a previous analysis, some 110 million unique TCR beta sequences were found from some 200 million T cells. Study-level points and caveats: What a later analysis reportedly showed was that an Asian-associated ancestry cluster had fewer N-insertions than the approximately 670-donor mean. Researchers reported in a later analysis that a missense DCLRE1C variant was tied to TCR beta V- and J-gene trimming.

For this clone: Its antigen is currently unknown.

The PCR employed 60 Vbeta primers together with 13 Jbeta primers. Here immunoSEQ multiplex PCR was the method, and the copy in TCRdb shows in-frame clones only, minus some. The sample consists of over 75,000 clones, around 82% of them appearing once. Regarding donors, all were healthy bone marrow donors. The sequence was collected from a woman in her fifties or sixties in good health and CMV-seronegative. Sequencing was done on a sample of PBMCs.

The CDR3 bases are TGTGCCATCAGTGAGACAGGGGGCATGAACACTGAAGCTTTCTTT. Encoded protein: CAISETGGMNTEAFF. The chain carries TRBV10-3 and TRBJ1-1, with 9 bases matching TRBD1. The CDR3 loop spans 15 amino acids. V shed 2 bases, J shed 0 bases, and the junction held 1 base outside the gene matches. The germline CDR1 and CDR2 sequences are ENHRY and SYGVKD.